This entry lists 11 T cell receptor beta chains sequenced from one sample in a study of shared clonotypes between healthy human individuals. Clones were sequenced by immunoSEQ multiplex PCR, and TCRdb holds only the in-frame ones, with some missing. The sample shows about 1.5 million clones, about 96% of them seen only once. The source material was naive CD4+ T cells sorted from blood. As for subset: CD45RA+ positively selected. The receptor source for this set is a young man in good health.

The chain combines TRBV6-5 with TRBJ2-7; D call uncertain. Per the germline V gene, CDR1 is MNHEY and CDR2 is SVGAGI. Trimming cost V 0 bases and J 2 bases, with 11 bases left between them. The CDR3 contains 15 residues. This chain's CDR3 is CASSYSQKKTYEQYF. The CDR3 DNA sequence: TGTGCCAGCAGTTACTCACAGAAGAAAACCTACGAGCAGTACTTC.

This chain links TRBV11-3 with TRBJ2-1, with 8 bases aligning to TRBD2. Germline V gene lookup returns CDR1 SGHNT and CDR2 YENEEA. V lost 5 bases to trimming and J lost 15 bases; unmatched junction nucleotides: 18. The CDR3 spans 15 residues. CDR3 sequence: CASSPSSGTRDLGFF. The CDR3 coding sequence is TGTGCCAGCAGCCCGAGTAGCGGGACGCGGGATTTGGGGTTCTTC.

This clone is a singleton in its sample. The chain joins TRBV20-1 to TRBJ2-5; D unresolved. The CDR3 extends over 10 amino acids. V was shortened by 5 bases and J by 11 bases, with 12 bases between the two germline ends. The germline V gene encodes CDR1 DFQATT and CDR2 SNEGSKA (reference sequence). Here the CDR3 DNA reads TGCAGTGCTGTCCAAGAGGTTCAGTACTTC. Translating it yields CSAVQEVQYF.

The chain uses TRBV27 and TRBJ1-5; 7 positions agree with TRBD1. The CDR3 is 14 residues long. J was trimmed by 1 base and V by 4 bases; bases with no gene match: 1. The V gene's germline CDR1 is MNHEY and CDR2 SMNVEV (reference sequence). CDR3 sequence: CASSWDSSNQPQHF. CDR3 nucleotide sequence: TGTGCCAGCAGTTGGGACAGCAGCAATCAGCCCCAGCATTTT.

This chain uses TRBV29-1 with TRBJ1-2; 7 nucleotides agree with TRBD1. The V gene end was trimmed by 5 bases and the J gene end by 7 bases; junction bases not matched to a gene: 13. Per germline, CDR1 SQVTM and CDR2 ANQGSEA. The CDR3 spans 14 residues. The CDR3 protein is CSVRPGQSTTGYTF. In DNA, the CDR3 is TGCAGCGTTCGACCGGGACAGTCGACGACTGGCTACACCTTC. Combining the CDR3 with reference TRBV29-1 and TRBJ1-2 gives the whole variable domain SAVISQKPSRDICQRGTSLTIQCQVDSQVTMMFWYRQQPGQSLTLIATANQGSEATYESGFVIDKFPISRPNLTFSTLTVSNMSPEDSSIYLCSVRPGQSTTGYTFGSGTRLTVV.

This clone has a single count. This same CDR3 is encoded by further DNA sequences in the sample. The genes are TRBV5-4 and TRBJ2-5, with D perhaps TRBD1 (5 bases). The CDR3 runs 14 residues. Germline lookup yields CDR1 SGHNT and CDR2 YYREEE (reference sequence). Trimming pared 0 bases from V and 1 base from J, leaving 7 bases between. CDR3 DNA sequence: TGTGCCAGCAGCTTGGTTGACAGCCAAGAGACCCAGTACTTC. Translated, it gives CASSLVDSQETQYF.

The V gene is TRBV28, the J gene TRBJ2-7, with D unclear. V was pared by 5 bases and J by 2 bases, with 13 bases between. There are 14 residues in the CDR3. Germline V CDR1 and CDR2: MDHEN, SYDVKM. CDR3 loop: CASSVNLGAYEQYF. Written as DNA, the CDR3 is TGTGCCAGCAGTGTCAATTTGGGTGCCTACGAGCAGTACTTC.

This rearrangement joins TRBV10-3 to TRBJ2-7; 10 bases map to TRBD2. CDR1 is ENHRY and CDR2 is SYGVKD in the germline V gene. The CDR3 contains 17 residues. J lost 5 bases, V lost 0 bases, and 10 bases had no gene match. CDR3 bases: TGTGCCATCAGTGAGTCTTTTGGAGCGGGAGGGTCCCACGAGCAGTACTTC. Its translation is CAISESFGAGGSHEQYF.

In regard to this clone: The same CDR3 also results from other DNA sequences found in this sample. The V call is TRBV9, the J call TRBJ2-3; D call uncertain. The V end lost 0 bases, the J end lost 1 base, and 6 bases lay between the germline ends. The CDR3 length is 14 residues. The germline CDR1 and CDR2 sequences are SGDLS and YYNGEE. The CDR3 DNA follows: TGTGCCAGCAGCGTAGTCGGAGGCACAGATACGCAGTATTTT. Residues: CASSVVGGTDTQYF. Drawing the rest from reference TRBV9 and TRBJ2-3, the complete variable domain is DSGVTQTPKHLITATGQRVTLRCSPRSGDLSVYWYQQSLDQGLQFLIQYYNGEERAKGNILERFSAQQFPDLHSELNLSSLELGDSALYFCASSVVGGTDTQYFGPGTRLTVL.

The rearrangement links TRBV7-9 to TRBJ2-1; D tentatively reads TRBD1 or TRBD2 (8 bases each). CDR3 length equals 15 residues. The V end was cut by 6 bases, the J end by 8 bases, with 20 bases between. Germline CDR1 and CDR2: SEHNR and FQNEAQ (reference sequence). The CDR3 coding sequence is TGTGCCAGCAGGGGACTAGGGACAGGAGAGGATGAGCAGTTCTTC. Translated, it gives CASRGLGTGEDEQFF. The full variable domain, completed using reference TRBV7-9 and TRBJ2-1, is DTGVSQNPRHKITKRGQNVTFRCDPISEHNRLYWYRQTLGQGPEFLTYFQNEAQLEKSRLLSDRFSAERPKGSFSTLEIQRTEQGDSAMYLCASRGLGTGEDEQFFGPGTRLTVL.

The V gene is TRBV9, the J gene TRBJ2-3; D remains ambiguous. V was clipped by 0 bases and J by 2 bases, with 7 bases between them. Germline V gene data show CDR1 as SGDLS and CDR2 as YYNGEE. The CDR3 is 14 residues long. CDR3 coding DNA: TGTGCCAGCAGCGTAGCTCATTCCACAGATACGCAGTATTTT. Translated: CASSVAHSTDTQYF.